Here is one T cell receptor beta chain with its context. The V gene lost 0 bases and the J gene lost 2 bases, with 15 bases spanning the gap. This CDR3 spans 16 amino acids. Per the germline V gene, CDR1 is SGHRS and CDR2 is YFSETQ. The data were obtained in a study of blood T cell repertoires in COVID-19. Study details: Both acute and convalescent COVID-19 samples were obtained from the United States, Italy and Spain.

The method was immunoSEQ multiplex PCR; TCRdb's version includes in-frame clones alone and lacks a portion of them. Of 200,000 to 250,000 clones in the sample, 80% to 90% are singletons; the top ten hold around 18%. The specimen was peripheral blood. The sequence was collected from a woman aged 80 or older with active or convalescent COVID-19. The rearrangement uses TRBV5-1 and TRBJ2-7, with a tentative D call TRBD1 (5 bases). In nucleotides, the CDR3 is TGCGCCAGCAGCTTGGGGGGCACCCCGACGGCCTACGAGCAGTACTTC. Amino acid sequence: CASSLGGTPTAYEQYF.